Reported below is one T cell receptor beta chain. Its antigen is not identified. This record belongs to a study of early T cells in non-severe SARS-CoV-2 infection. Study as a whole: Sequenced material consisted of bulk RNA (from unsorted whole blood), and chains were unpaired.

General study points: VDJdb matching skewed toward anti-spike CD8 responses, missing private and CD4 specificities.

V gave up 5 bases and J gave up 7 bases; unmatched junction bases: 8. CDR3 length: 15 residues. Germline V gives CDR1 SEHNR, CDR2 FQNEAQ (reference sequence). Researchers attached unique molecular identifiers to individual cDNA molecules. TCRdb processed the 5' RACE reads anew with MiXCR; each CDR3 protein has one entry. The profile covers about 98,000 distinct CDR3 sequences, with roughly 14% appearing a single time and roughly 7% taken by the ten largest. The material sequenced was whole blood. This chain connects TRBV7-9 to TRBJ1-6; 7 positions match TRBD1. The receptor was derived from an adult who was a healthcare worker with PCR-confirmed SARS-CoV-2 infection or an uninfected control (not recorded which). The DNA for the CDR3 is TGTGCCAGCAGCCCCTCCGGGGGACAGAATTCACCCCTCCACTTT. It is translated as CASSPSGGQNSPLHF.